Each of the 7 T cell receptor beta chains below was sequenced from the same sample in a study of T cell responses to AZD1222 COVID-19 vaccine. The method was immunoSEQ multiplex PCR; TCRdb's version includes in-frame clones alone and lacks a portion of them. Here the sample spans about 120,000 clones, 92% being singletons. Sample: peripheral blood, taken on day 0 of AZD1222 vaccination. These receptors came from an adult in good health.

CDR3: CASSLSPGRGNTEAFF. CDR3 DNA: TGTGCCAGCAGTTTATCCCCAGGTCGGGGAAACACTGAAGCTTTCTTT. The J gene is TRBJ1-1, the V gene TRBV27, with D hard to call. Trimming left V 0 bases short and J 2 bases short, with 13 bases between. The length of the CDR3 is 16 residues. From germline, CDR1 is MNHEY and CDR2 SMNVEV (reference sequence).

The rearrangement uses TRBV6-2 or TRBV6-3 and TRBJ2-3; 8 positions match TRBD2. CDR1 is MNHEY and CDR2 is SVGEGT in the germline V gene. The CDR3 loop spans 20 amino acids. J was trimmed by 0 bases and V by 2 bases; bases with no gene match: 16. CDR3 loop: CASSYRTSPPQISSTDTQYF. The CDR3 nucleotides are TGTGCCAGCAGTTACAGGACTAGCCCACCTCAAATTTCTAGCACAGATACGCAGTATTTT.

The chain carries TRBV28 and TRBJ2-7, with 11 positions matching TRBD2. Trimming at V came to 8 bases and at J to 3 bases, leaving 15 bases not matched to a gene. This CDR3 contains 17 residues. The germline CDR1 and CDR2 sequences are MDHEN and SYDVKM. Here the CDR3 reads CASGTSGFGGNLYEQYF. The CDR3 DNA follows: TGTGCCAGCGGGACTAGCGGTTTTGGAGGGAATCTCTACGAGCAGTACTTC.

V usage is TRBV7-2 and J usage is TRBJ2-1; 10 positions agree with TRBD2. Germline CDR1 SGHTA, CDR2 FQGNSA. V was clipped by 0 bases and J by 9 bases; unmatched bases: 5. The CDR3 covers 15 residues. The CDR3 region is CASSLASGGIGEQFF. In DNA, the CDR3 is TGTGCCAGCAGCTTAGCTAGCGGGGGGATCGGTGAGCAGTTCTTC.

V usage is TRBV30 and J usage is TRBJ2-1; 9 nucleotides match TRBD2. The V gene's germline CDR1 is GTSNPN and CDR2 SVGIG (reference sequence). CDR3 length: 14 residues. After removal of 3 bases from V and 3 bases from J, the junction contained 3 bases not matched to a gene. The CDR3 here is CAWRIAGVYNEQFF. For the CDR3, the DNA is TGTGCCTGGAGAATAGCGGGAGTCTACAATGAGCAGTTCTTC.

Notes on this clone: A read error may produce the germline difference seen at one junction end. This chain links TRBV12-5 with TRBJ2-7, with 11 bases lining up with TRBD2. The CDR3 totals 14 residues. Germline CDR1 reads LGHNT; CDR2 reads FRNRAP. This chain's CDR3 is CASGLAPSGGIESF. CDR3 DNA sequence: TGTGCTAGTGGTTTGGCCCCTAGCGGGGGGATCGAATCCTTC.

This sequence joins TRBV28 and TRBJ2-1; D unresolved. This CDR3 is built from 13 residues. CDR1 MDHEN and CDR2 SYDVKM come from the germline V gene. V gave up 4 bases and J gave up 4 bases, with 8 bases separating them. Here the CDR3 DNA reads TGTGCCAGCAGTTCGGACCTGTACAATGAGCAGTTCTTC. The encoded protein is CASSSDLYNEQFF. Variable domain in full (rest from reference TRBV28 and TRBJ2-1): DVKVTQSSRYLVKRTGEKVFLECVQDMDHENMFWYRQDPGLGLRLIYFSYDVKMKEKGDIPEGYSVSREKKERFSLILESASTNQTSMYLCASSSDLYNEQFFGPGTRLTVL.